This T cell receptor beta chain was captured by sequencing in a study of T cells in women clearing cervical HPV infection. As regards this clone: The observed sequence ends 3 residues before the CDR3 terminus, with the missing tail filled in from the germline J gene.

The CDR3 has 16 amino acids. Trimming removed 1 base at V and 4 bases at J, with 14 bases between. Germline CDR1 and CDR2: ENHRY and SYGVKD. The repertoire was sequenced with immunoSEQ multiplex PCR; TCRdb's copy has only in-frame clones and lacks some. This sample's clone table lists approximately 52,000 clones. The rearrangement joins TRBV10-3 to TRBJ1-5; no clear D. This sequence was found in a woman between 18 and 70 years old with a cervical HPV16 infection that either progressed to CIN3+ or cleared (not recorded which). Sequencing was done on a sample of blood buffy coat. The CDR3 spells CAISEFDFTGNQPQHF. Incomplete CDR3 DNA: TGTGCCATCAGTGAGTTTGACTTTACGGGGAATCAGCCC.